The clone carrying this T cell receptor beta chain was observed a single time. The sample belongs to a study of blood T cell repertoires in COVID-19. The repertoire was sequenced with immunoSEQ multiplex PCR; TCRdb's copy has only in-frame clones and lacks some. The sample carries 400,000 or so clones, 70% to 90% recorded once. CDR1 and CDR2 (germline): SEHNR, FQNEAQ (reference sequence). J was trimmed by 5 bases and V by 5 bases; bases with no gene match: 9. The CDR3 has 16 amino acids. The rearrangement links TRBV7-9 to TRBJ2-2, with 9 bases identical to TRBD1. Sequenced sample: PBMCs or T cells enriched from blood (not recorded which). The TCR comes from a man between 40 and 49 years old in a cohort exposed to, infected with or recovered from COVID-19 (not recorded which). CDR3 protein: CASSTNRGPRTGELFF. DNA of the CDR3: TGTGCCAGCAGCACAAACAGGGGGCCCAGGACCGGGGAGCTGTTTTTT.